The 2 T cell receptor beta chains reported below all come from one sample, sequenced in a study of blood T cell repertoires in COVID-19 (dated by TCRdb to about 2020). The library was made by the immunoSEQ multiplex PCR assay. TCRdb's version of the immuneACCESS table is confined to in-frame rearrangements and falls short of the full clone set. An unresolved V gene accounts for under half of the shortfall where checked; the remainder is of unknown origin. Here the sample has roughly 120,000 clones; approximately 80% occur a single time. The leading ten clones occupy under 3% of the sample. The specimen sequenced was peripheral blood. The receptors come from a man aged 50 to 59 with acute or convalescent COVID-19.

The chain employs TRBV12-3 or TRBV12-4 and TRBJ1-5; D ambiguous. Trimming removed 4 bases at V and 6 bases at J, with 10 bases between. The CDR3 covers 13 residues. As DNA, the CDR3 is TGTGCCAGCAGTTATTTTGAGGGTCAGCCCCAGCATTTT. Its protein product is CASSYFEGQPQHF.

The gene calls are TRBV12-3 or TRBV12-4 and TRBJ1-2; D unclear. The length of the CDR3 is 13 residues. V lost 5 bases and J lost 4, with 11 bases in between. This chain's CDR3 is CASSPGRGYGYTF. CDR3 bases: TGTGCCAGCAGTCCCGGCCGAGGCTATGGCTACACCTTC.